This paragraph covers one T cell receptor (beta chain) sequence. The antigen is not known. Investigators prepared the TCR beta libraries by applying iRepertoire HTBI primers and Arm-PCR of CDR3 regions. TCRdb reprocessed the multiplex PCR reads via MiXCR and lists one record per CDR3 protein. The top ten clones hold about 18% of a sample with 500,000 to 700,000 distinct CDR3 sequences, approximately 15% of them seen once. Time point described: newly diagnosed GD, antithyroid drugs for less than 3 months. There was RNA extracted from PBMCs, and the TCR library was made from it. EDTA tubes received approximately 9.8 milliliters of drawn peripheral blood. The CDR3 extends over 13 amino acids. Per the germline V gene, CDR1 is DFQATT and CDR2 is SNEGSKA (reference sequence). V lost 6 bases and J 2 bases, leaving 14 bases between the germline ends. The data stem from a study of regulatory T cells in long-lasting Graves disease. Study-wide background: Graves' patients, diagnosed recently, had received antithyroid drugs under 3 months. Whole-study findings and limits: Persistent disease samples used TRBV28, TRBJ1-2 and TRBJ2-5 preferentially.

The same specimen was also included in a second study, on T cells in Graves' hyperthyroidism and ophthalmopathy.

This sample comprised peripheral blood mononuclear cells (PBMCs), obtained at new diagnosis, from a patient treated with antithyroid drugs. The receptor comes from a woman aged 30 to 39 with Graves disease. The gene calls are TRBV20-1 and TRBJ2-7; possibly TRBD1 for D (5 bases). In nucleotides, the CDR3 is TGCAGTGCCCCCCGGCAGGGAACCTACGAGCAGTACTTC. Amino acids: CSAPRQGTYEQYF.